These 29 T cell receptor beta chains were sequenced from one sample in a study of PD-L1 blockade in urothelial cancer. The sample's time point: pretreatment peripheral blood. Clones were sequenced by immunoSEQ multiplex PCR, and TCRdb holds only the in-frame ones, with some missing. The table shows 75,000 to 95,000 clones, with just under 85% occurring only once. Sequencing used PBMCs, obtained around atezolizumab (anti-PD-L1) treatment. These receptors were taken from a man aged 40-50 years with urothelial cancer.

J is TRBJ2-1 and V is TRBV5-4; 8 nucleotides match TRBD1. V shed 4 bases, J shed 5 bases, and the junction held 11 bases outside the gene matches. CDR3 length equals 16 residues. Germline V gives CDR1 SGHNT, CDR2 YYREEE (reference sequence). CDR3 bases: TGTGCCAGCAGCCACATCTCCGGGACAGGCCACAATGAGCAGTTCTTC. This codes for CASSHISGTGHNEQFF.

This clone was counted between two and nine times. The J gene is TRBJ1-1, the V gene TRBV30, with D tentatively TRBD1 (5 bases). The V gene's germline CDR1 is GTSNPN and CDR2 SVGIG (reference sequence). V was clipped by 5 bases and J by 5 bases, with 6 bases between them. This CDR3 is built from 10 residues. The CDR3 loop reads CAWQGTEAFF. CDR3 DNA sequence: TGTGCCTGGCAGGGAACTGAAGCTTTCTTT.

The V gene is TRBV19, the J gene TRBJ2-7, with TRBD2 as a possible D gene (6 bases). The CDR3 is made up of 15 amino acids. V lost 3 bases and J 5 bases, leaving 17 bases between the germline ends. Germline V lookup: CDR1 LNHDA, CDR2 SQIVND (reference sequence). The CDR3 bases are TGTGCCAGTAGTATGATCGGGAGCATGGGCCACGAGCAGTACTTC. Translated: CASSMIGSMGHEQYF. The full variable domain, its missing parts supplied by reference TRBV19 and TRBJ2-7, is DGGITQSPKYLFRKEGQNVTLSCEQNLNHDAMYWYRQDPGQGLRLIYYSQIVNDFQKGDIAEGYSVSREKKESFPLTVTSAQKNPTAFYLCASSMIGSMGHEQYFGPGTRLTVT.

V gene TRBV6-1 combines with J gene TRBJ2-5, with D maybe TRBD2 (7 bases). V was trimmed by 2 bases and J by 5 bases, leaving 12 bases between them. The V gene's germline CDR1 is MNHNS and CDR2 SASEGT. This CDR3 contains 14 residues. The DNA for the CDR3 is TGTGCCAGCAGTGAAAAGGGGGGGAGGGAGACCCAGTACTTC. Its translation: CASSEKGGRETQYF.

V gene TRBV5-1 combines with J gene TRBJ2-3, with 9 positions matching TRBD2. Germline lookup yields CDR1 SGHRS and CDR2 YFSETQ. The CDR3 has 14 amino acids. V gave up 1 base and J gave up 4 bases; unmatched junction bases: 1. In nucleotides, the CDR3 is TGCGCCAGCAGCTTGTTAGCGGGAGCAGATACGCAGTATTTT. Translated: CASSLLAGADTQYF.

J is TRBJ1-1 and V is TRBV25-1; D gene unclear. Germline assignment: CDR1 MGHDK and CDR2 SYGVNS. The CDR3 runs 13 residues. Between the trimmed V and J ends, which lost 1 base and 7 bases, there was a span of 10 bases. The CDR3 coding sequence is TGTGCCAGCAGTGAATTCACCACTGTTGAAGCTTTCTTT. Its translation is CASSEFTTVEAFF. The whole variable domain, filled in from reference TRBV25-1 and TRBJ1-1, reads EADIYQTPRYLVIGTGKKITLECSQTMGHDKMYWYQQDPGMELHLIHYSYGVNSTEKGDLSSESTVSRIRTEHFPLTLESARPSHTSQYLCASSEFTTVEAFFGQGTRLTVV.

The chain uses TRBV11-2 and TRBJ1-1; 7 bases are a match to TRBD1. This CDR3 is 12 amino acids long. CDR1 and CDR2 from the germline V gene are SGHAT and FQNNGV. The trim removed 5 bases at V and 7 bases at J, leaving 4 bases unmatched. This CDR3 is CASSMTGIEAFF. The CDR3 DNA sequence: TGTGCCAGCAGCATGACAGGGATTGAAGCTTTCTTT.

This chain uses TRBV2 with TRBJ2-7; D might be TRBD2 (5 bases). The germline gives CDR1 SNHLY, CDR2 FYNNEI. The CDR3 spans 12 residues. The germline V and J ends were trimmed by 6 bases and 5 bases, with 11 bases remaining between them. The chain's CDR3 is CASSEPGDEQYF. Here the CDR3 DNA reads TGTGCCAGCAGCGAGCCCGGGGACGAGCAGTACTTC.

This clone was seen a single time. This chain links TRBV7-2 with TRBJ2-7; no definite D call. V dropped 2 bases and J dropped 3 bases, with 11 bases sitting between them. This CDR3 has 14 amino acids. Germline CDR1 is SGHTA and CDR2 is FQGNSA. The CDR3 sequence is CASSLNSGYYEQYF. For the CDR3, the DNA is TGTGCCAGCAGCTTAAACTCGGGTTACTACGAGCAGTACTTC.

The chain employs TRBV11-1 and TRBJ2-5; D ambiguous. The CDR3 sequence is 16 residues long. Trimming took 4 bases from V and 5 from J, leaving 20 bases between them. Germline V gene data show CDR1 as SGHAT and CDR2 as FQDESV (reference sequence). The CDR3 sequence is CASSSPGSPERETQYF. CDR3 DNA sequence: TGTGCCAGCAGCTCCCCCGGGTCCCCCGAGAGGGAGACCCAGTACTTC.

J is TRBJ2-7 and V is TRBV30, with TRBD2 identical over 10 bases. V lost 0 bases, J lost 5 bases, and 7 bases stayed unmatched. The CDR3 runs 15 residues. CDR1 and CDR2 (germline): GTSNPN, SVGIG (reference sequence). The CDR3 region has the DNA TGTGCCTGGAGTGTCCGGAGACTAGCGGGCCACGAGCAGTACTTC. It codes for CAWSVRRLAGHEQYF.

The chain uses TRBV28 and TRBJ1-1; D remains unclear. The CDR3 consists of 15 residues. V shed 7 bases and J shed 6 bases, with 21 bases lying between them. Per germline, CDR1 MDHEN and CDR2 SYDVKM. The CDR3, as DNA: TGTGCCAGCAACCCCCAGGTTTCAGTTTCAGCTGAAGCTTTCTTT. Translating it yields CASNPQVSVSAEAFF.

V and J are TRBV7-9 and TRBJ2-1; weak D call: TRBD2 (5 bases). Germline CDR1 and CDR2: SEHNR and FQNEAQ (reference sequence). V shed 5 bases and J shed 5 bases, with 16 bases lying between them. CDR3 length: 15 residues. The chain's CDR3 is CASSVSTISHNEQFF. In DNA form, the CDR3 reads TGTGCCAGCAGCGTCTCGACTATATCTCACAATGAGCAGTTCTTC.

This clone was observed a single time. The chain joins TRBV5-1 to TRBJ1-1; D gene unclear. There are 15 residues in the CDR3. Trimming took 4 bases from V and 0 from J, leaving 13 bases between them. CDR1 SGHRS and CDR2 YFSETQ come from the germline V gene. In DNA form, the CDR3 reads TGCGCCAGCAGCATCACGACGGGATTGAACACTGAAGCTTTCTTT. This translates into CASSITTGLNTEAFF.

J is TRBJ1-1 and V is TRBV18; no clear D gene. Germline CDR1 KGHSH, CDR2 LQKENI. CDR3 length: 14 residues. V dropped 3 bases and J dropped 3 bases, with 11 bases sitting between them. The CDR3 DNA sequence: TGTGCCAGCTCACCGGGCCCCCTGGACACTGAAGCTTTCTTT. This translates into CASSPGPLDTEAFF.

V is TRBV2 and J is TRBJ2-5; D remains unclear. The V and J ends lost 7 bases and 4 bases respectively, with 13 bases between them. Germline V CDR1 and CDR2: SNHLY, FYNNEI. CDR3 length: 13 amino acids. This chain's CDR3 is CASNLSPTETQYF. The CDR3 nucleotides read TGTGCCAGCAATCTAAGCCCAACAGAGACCCAGTACTTC.

The J gene is TRBJ2-7, the V gene TRBV7-2; 8 nucleotides agree with TRBD2. The CDR3 has 14 amino acids. Germline assignment: CDR1 SGHTA and CDR2 FQGNSA. Trimming took 5 bases from V and 4 from J; bases not matched to a gene: 7. The CDR3 nucleotides are TGTGCCAGCAGCATCGGACTAGCCGAGTACGAGCAGTACTTC. Translation gives CASSIGLAEYEQYF.

The chain combines TRBV5-6 with TRBJ2-3; TRBD1 is a possible D gene (5 bases). The CDR3 covers 16 residues. Per germline, CDR1 SGHDT and CDR2 YYEEEE. V was clipped by 1 base and J by 2 bases, with 14 bases between them. The CDR3 loop reads CASSLSVRENTDTQYF. The CDR3 DNA is TGTGCCAGCAGCTTGTCGGTCAGGGAAAACACAGATACGCAGTATTTT.

The chain uses TRBV15 and TRBJ1-4; the D gene is possibly TRBD1 (6 bases). CDR1 is LNHNV and CDR2 is YYDKDF in the germline V gene (reference sequence). V was shortened by 5 bases and J by 5 bases, with 12 bases between the two germline ends. This CDR3 region has 14 residues. The CDR3 sequence is CATSGSRGNEKLFF. As DNA, the CDR3 is TGTGCCACCAGCGGTTCCAGGGGCAATGAAAAACTGTTTTTT.

The chain uses TRBV6-1 and TRBJ2-6; D is ambiguous. The CDR3 length is 15 residues. The V gene's germline CDR1 is MNHNS and CDR2 SASEGT. Trimming removed 6 bases at V and 2 bases at J, with 11 bases between. The chain's CDR3 is CASRAPRPGANVLTF. The CDR3, as DNA: TGTGCCAGCAGGGCCCCGAGGCCTGGGGCCAACGTCCTGACTTTC.

The J gene is TRBJ2-5, the V gene TRBV5-1, with TRBD1 identical over 7 bases. The germline V gene encodes CDR1 SGHRS and CDR2 YFSETQ. V lost 10 bases, J lost 2 bases, and 11 bases stayed unmatched. The CDR3 is 14 amino acids. CDR3 residues: CAVRKGQSQETQYF. The CDR3 DNA reads TGCGCCGTTAGGAAGGGACAGTCGCAAGAGACCCAGTACTTC.

The V gene is TRBV9, the J gene TRBJ1-5; D remains unclear. Germline loops: CDR1 SGDLS, CDR2 YYNGEE. The CDR3 spans 15 residues. V was trimmed by 6 bases and J by 0 bases, leaving 13 bases between them. CDR3 nucleotides: TGTGCCAGCACGATCGGAGCAGATAGCAATCAGCCCCAGCATTTT. Its translation: CASTIGADSNQPQHF.

The genes are TRBV6-6 and TRBJ2-7; D gene ambiguous. This CDR3 is built from 16 residues. CDR1 MNHNY and CDR2 SVGAGI come from the germline V gene (reference sequence). V was shortened by 5 bases and J by 9 bases, with 26 bases between the two germline ends. CDR3 in DNA: TGTGCCAGCAGTAAATTACAAGGCCTAACGGGTAACGGGCAGTACTTC. It codes for CASSKLQGLTGNGQYF.

This clone has a handful of counts. The V call is TRBV11-2, the J call TRBJ2-7; D gene unclear. The V end was cut by 0 bases, the J end by 2 bases, with 11 bases between. The CDR3 runs to 15 residues. Germline loops: CDR1 SGHAT, CDR2 FQNNGV. CDR3: CASSLEAESPYEQYF. The CDR3 nucleotides are TGTGCCAGCAGCTTAGAGGCGGAAAGTCCCTACGAGCAGTACTTC.

This sequence joins TRBV6-1 and TRBJ2-7; TRBD2 agrees at 9 bases. This CDR3 is 17 amino acids long. V trimming: 0 bases; J trimming: 5 bases; junction bases outside the gene matches: 11. Looked up from germline, CDR1 is MNHNS and CDR2 is SASEGT. The CDR3 DNA reads TGTGCCAGCAGTGAAGCGGGACCTGCGGGAGGGGTCCACGAGCAGTACTTC. Amino acid sequence: CASSEAGPAGGVHEQYF.

The J gene is TRBJ2-1, the V gene TRBV7-8, with 7 bases fitting TRBD2. The V gene's germline CDR1 is SGHVS and CDR2 FQNEAQ. The CDR3 loop spans 12 amino acids. Unmatched junction bases numbered 2, after V lost 5 bases and J lost 7 bases. This CDR3 is CASSRTRNEQFF. CDR3 DNA: TGTGCCAGCAGCCGGACTAGAAATGAGCAGTTCTTC.

The chain carries TRBV11-2 and TRBJ1-1, with D unclear. Between the trimmed V and J ends, which lost 8 bases and 2 bases, there was a span of 15 bases. Germline CDR1 and CDR2: SGHAT and FQNNGV. The CDR3 is 14 amino acids. The CDR3 bases are TGTGCCAGCCTCAGAGATGCGGTTAACACTGAAGCTTTCTTT. Its protein is CASLRDAVNTEAFF.

The J gene is TRBJ2-7, the V gene TRBV29-1; a weak D match, TRBD1 (6 bases). CDR3 length: 14 amino acids. Trimming took 3 bases from V and 0 from J, leaving 12 bases between them. CDR1 and CDR2 from the germline V gene are SQVTM and ANQGSEA. The CDR3 DNA reads as TGCAGCGTTGAGTTCCAGGGGAGCTCCTACGAGCAGTACTTC. Translation: CSVEFQGSSYEQYF.

This clone appeared once. The chain uses TRBV7-2 and TRBJ1-3; 7 bases match TRBD1. The CDR3 length is 15 residues. Per germline, CDR1 SGHTA and CDR2 FQGNSA. V was pared by 0 bases and J by 4 bases, with 3 bases of the junction left unmatched. CDR3 region: CASSLAGGGGNTIYF. The CDR3 DNA reads TGTGCCAGCAGCTTAGCAGGGGGCGGGGGAAACACCATATATTTT.